This T cell receptor (beta chain) was observed in a study of blood T cell dynamics during melanoma immunotherapy. Across the whole study: First-line therapy was either pembrolizumab or nivolumab with ipilimumab for metastatic melanoma.

Time point specified: pre-treatment baseline. Response was assessed by RECIST 1.1 at 12 weeks, except a couple of rapid progressors. No patient had earlier systemic cancer treatment, concurrent immunosuppressants, or another active cancer. This clone occurred a few times. The antigen is undetermined. General study results and limits: Whether repertoire-driving clones were melanoma-specific could not be determined.

The CDR3 is made up of 15 amino acids. Germline V gives CDR1 MNHEY, CDR2 SMNVEV (reference sequence). The J segment lost 7 bases and the V segment lost 4 bases, leaving 9 bases of the junction unmatched. The protocol was immunoSEQ multiplex PCR, while the TCRdb copy is restricted to in-frame clones and leaves out a portion. The repertoire holds under 15,000 clones, with approximately 84% as singletons. This receptor was obtained from a human donor with melanoma. Material: blood, obtained from a patient treated with checkpoint blockade. This chain uses TRBV27 with TRBJ2-1; 8 bases match TRBD2. In DNA form, the CDR3 reads TGTGCCAGCAGTTCTCGAAATCGACTAGCGAATGAGCAGTTCTTC. Its translation: CASSSRNRLANEQFF.